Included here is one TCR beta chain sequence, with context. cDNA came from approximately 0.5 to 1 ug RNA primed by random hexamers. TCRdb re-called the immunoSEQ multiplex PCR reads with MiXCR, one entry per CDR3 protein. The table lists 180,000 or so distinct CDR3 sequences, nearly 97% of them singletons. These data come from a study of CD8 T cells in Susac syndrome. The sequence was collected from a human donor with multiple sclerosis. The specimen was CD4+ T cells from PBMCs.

The CDR3 loop reads CASSWTGYDGYTF. CDR3 DNA: TGTGCCAGTTCCTGGACAGGGTACGATGGCTACACCTTC. V and J are TRBV6-2 or TRBV6-3 and TRBJ1-2, with TRBD1 matching 8 bases. The CDR3 has 13 amino acids. Germline CDR1 reads MNHEY; CDR2 reads SVGEGT. V lost 9 bases to trimming and J lost 6 bases; unmatched junction nucleotides: 9.